Listed below are T cell receptor beta chains from one sample, sequenced in a study of CD8 T cells in Susac syndrome. TCRdb re-derived calls from the immunoSEQ multiplex PCR reads in MiXCR, one entry per CDR3 protein. The sample records under 150,000 distinct CDR3 sequences, approximately 95% being singletons. Source material: CD4+ T cells from PBMCs. The receptors originated from a human donor with Susac syndrome. Each CDR3 is given with its conserved first and last residue. Each record gives: J gene, D gene, CDR3 length, clone size, V gene, CDR3 DNA, CDR3 protein. A D gene is named only where the DNA matches it firmly. Clone size is not always given. Where it is, it says once, few, many or a class for expanded clones.

TRBJ2-7 | TRBD1 | 13 | NA | TRBV29-1 | TGCAGCGTTACCGGGACAGGGCTATCCGAGCAGTACTTC | CSVTGTGLSEQYF
TRBJ2-7 | NA | 13 | NA | TRBV14 | TGTGCCAGCAGCCAAGGGCAATGGGAGGAGCAGTACTTC | CASSQGQWEEQYF
TRBJ2-5 | NA | 13 | NA | TRBV30 | TGTGCCTGGGGTACTCAGCAGCGAGAGACCCAGTACTTC | CAWGTQQRETQYF
TRBJ1-5 | NA | 14 | NA | TRBV12-3/TRBV12-4 | TGTGCCAGCAGTTTCGCACAGGGTGGTCAGCCCCAGCATTTT | CASSFAQGGQPQHF
TRBJ2-1 | TRBD2 | 15 | few | TRBV12-3/TRBV12-4 | TGTGCCAGCAGTTTTGGCGGGAGCTCCTACAATGAGCAGTTCTTC | CASSFGGSSYNEQFF
TRBJ2-5 | TRBD1 | 16 | NA | TRBV3-1 | TGTGCCAGCAGCCAAGAAGGGACAGGACTTCAAGAGACCCAGTACTTC | CASSQEGTGLQETQYF
TRBJ1-5 | NA | 14 | NA | TRBV7-2 | TGTGCCAGCACTGGGGAACAACTAAATCAGCCCCAGCATTTT | CASTGEQLNQPQHF
TRBJ2-2 | NA | 13 | NA | TRBV20-1 | TGCAGTGCTCCCCAGGGTAGGACCGGGGAGCTGTTTTTT | CSAPQGRTGELFF
TRBJ2-5 | NA | 17 | NA | TRBV25-1 | TGTGCCAGCAGTGAATTTGGGGGCTACTATCAACAAGAGACCCAGTACTTC | CASSEFGGYYQQETQYF
TRBJ2-6 | NA | 18 | NA | TRBV7-3 | TGTGCCAGCAGCTTCGGTGCGAGGGGCAACTCTGGGGCCAACGTCCTGACTTTC | CASSFGARGNSGANVLTF
TRBJ2-5 | NA | 14 | NA | TRBV5-6 | TGTGCCAGCAGCCGCGGGACAGAACAAGAGACCCAGTACTTC | CASSRGTEQETQYF
TRBJ2-7 | TRBD1 | 15 | NA | TRBV6-5 | TGTGCCAGCAGTTACGTACAGGGGGTCTCCTACGAGCAGTACTTC | CASSYVQGVSYEQYF
TRBJ2-1 | TRBD1 | 12 | once | TRBV12-3/TRBV12-4 | TGTGCCAGCAGCCCTACAGGGGATGAGCAGTTCTTC | CASSPTGDEQFF
TRBJ1-1 | TRBD1 | 16 | once | TRBV12-3/TRBV12-4 | TGTGCCAGCAGTTGGGACCGGGACAGGGTTCATACTGAAGCTTTCTTT | CASSWDRDRVHTEAFF